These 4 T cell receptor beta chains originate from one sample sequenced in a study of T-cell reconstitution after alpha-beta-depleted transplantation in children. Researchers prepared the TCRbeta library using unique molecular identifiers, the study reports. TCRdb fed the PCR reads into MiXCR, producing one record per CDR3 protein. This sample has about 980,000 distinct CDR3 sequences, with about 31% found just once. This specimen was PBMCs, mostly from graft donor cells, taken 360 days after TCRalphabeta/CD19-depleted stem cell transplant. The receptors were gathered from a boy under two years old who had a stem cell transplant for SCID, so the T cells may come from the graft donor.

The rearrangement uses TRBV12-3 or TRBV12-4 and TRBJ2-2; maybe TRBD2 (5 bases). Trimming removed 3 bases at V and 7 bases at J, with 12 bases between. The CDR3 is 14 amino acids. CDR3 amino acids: CASSFADRGGELFF. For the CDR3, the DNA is TGTGCCAGCAGTTTCGCCGACCGGGGCGGGGAGCTGTTTTTT.

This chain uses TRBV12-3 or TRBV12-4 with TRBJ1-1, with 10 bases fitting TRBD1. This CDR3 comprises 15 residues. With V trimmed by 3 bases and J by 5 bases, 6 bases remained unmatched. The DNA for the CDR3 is TGTGCCAGCAGTTTCTTGACAGGGGGCGAAACTGAAGCTTTCTTT. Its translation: CASSFLTGGETEAFF.

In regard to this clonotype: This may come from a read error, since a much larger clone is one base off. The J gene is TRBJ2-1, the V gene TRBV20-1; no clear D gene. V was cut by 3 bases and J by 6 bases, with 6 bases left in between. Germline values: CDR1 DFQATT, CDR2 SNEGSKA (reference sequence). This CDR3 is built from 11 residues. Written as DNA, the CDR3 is TGCAGTGCTAGTCTTCCCAATGAGCAGTTCTTC. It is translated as CSASLPNEQFF.

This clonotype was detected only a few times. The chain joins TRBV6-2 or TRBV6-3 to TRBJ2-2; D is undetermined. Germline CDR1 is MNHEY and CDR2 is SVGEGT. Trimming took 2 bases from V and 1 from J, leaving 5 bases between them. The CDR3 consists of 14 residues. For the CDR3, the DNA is TGTGCCAGCAGTTACGATTGGAACACCGGGGAGCTGTTTTTT. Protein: CASSYDWNTGELFF.